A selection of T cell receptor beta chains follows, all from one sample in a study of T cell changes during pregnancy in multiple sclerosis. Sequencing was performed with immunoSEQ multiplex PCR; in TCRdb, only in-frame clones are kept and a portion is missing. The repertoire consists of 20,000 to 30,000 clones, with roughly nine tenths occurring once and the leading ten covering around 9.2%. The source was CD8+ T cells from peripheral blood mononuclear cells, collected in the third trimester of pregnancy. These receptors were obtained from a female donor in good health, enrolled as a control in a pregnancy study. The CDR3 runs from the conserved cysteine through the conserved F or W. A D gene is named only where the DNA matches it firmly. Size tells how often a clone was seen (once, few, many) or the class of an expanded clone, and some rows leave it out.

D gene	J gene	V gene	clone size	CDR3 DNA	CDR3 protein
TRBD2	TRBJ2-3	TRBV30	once	TGTGCCTGGAGTGTCGGGCCGAGCGGGGGGTCTAGCACAGATACGCAGTATTTT	CAWSVGPSGGSSTDTQYF
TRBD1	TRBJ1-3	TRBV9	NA	TGTGCCAGCAGCCCTCCGGGACAGGGCCGGGGAAACACCATATATTTT	CASSPPGQGRGNTIYF
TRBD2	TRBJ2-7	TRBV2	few	TGTGCCAGCACAGCCCGGGAGGTGATAGGGGAGCAGTACTTC	CASTAREVIGEQYF
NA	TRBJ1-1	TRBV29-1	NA	TGCAGCGTTGAACCGGGAGGCACTGAAGCTTTCTTT	CSVEPGGTEAFF
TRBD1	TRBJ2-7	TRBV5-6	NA	TGTGCCAGCAGCTTAGCGGGACAGGGGTCCTACGAGCAGTACTTC	CASSLAGQGSYEQYF
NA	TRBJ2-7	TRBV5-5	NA	TGTGCCAGCAGCTCACGGACAGACTACGAGCAGTACTTC	CASSSRTDYEQYF
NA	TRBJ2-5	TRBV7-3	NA	TGTGCCAGCAGCTTAAACCCTTCAGCCGGAGGGGAGACCCAGTACTTC	CASSLNPSAGGETQYF
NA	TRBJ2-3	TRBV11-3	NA	TGTGCCAGCAGCTTAGAGATGGCAGGGAACTCAGATACGCAGTATTTT	CASSLEMAGNSDTQYF
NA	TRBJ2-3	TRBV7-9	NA	TGTGCCAGCAGCCCCCTCCTCGGAGGCACAGATACGCAGTATTTT	CASSPLLGGTDTQYF
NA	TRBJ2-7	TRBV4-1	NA	TGCGCCAGCAGCCAAGCGGGGTCTACCGAGCAGTACTTC	CASSQAGSTEQYF
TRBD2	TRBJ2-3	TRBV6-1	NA	TGTGCCAGCAGTGGAACTAGCGGGGGGGCAGATACGCAGTATTTT	CASSGTSGGADTQYF
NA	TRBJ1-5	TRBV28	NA	TGTGCCAGCAGGTCGACAGATGGTCCTCTTGAACCCCAGCATTTT	CASRSTDGPLEPQHF
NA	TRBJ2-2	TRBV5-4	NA	TGTGCCAGCAGCTTGGAATCGGTCAACACCGGGGAGCTGTTTTTT	CASSLESVNTGELFF
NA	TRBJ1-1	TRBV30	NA	TGTGCCTGCTCCGGACAGATGAACACTGAAGCTTTCTTT	CACSGQMNTEAFF
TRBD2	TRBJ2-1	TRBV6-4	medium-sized	TGTGCCAGCAGTGACTCTACTAGCGGGGGGAAAAATGAGCAGTTCTTC	CASSDSTSGGKNEQFF
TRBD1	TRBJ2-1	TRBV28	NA	TGTGCCAGCAGCTTAACCCTCGGGACAGGGGATCATGAGCAGTTCTTC	CASSLTLGTGDHEQFF
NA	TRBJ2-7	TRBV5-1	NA	TGCGCCAGCAGTGGAGAAACCTACGAGCAGTACTTC	CASSGETYEQYF
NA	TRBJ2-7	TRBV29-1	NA	TGCAGCGTTGAAGACCAAGAGGGCAGCTCCTACGAGCAGTACTTC	CSVEDQEGSSYEQYF
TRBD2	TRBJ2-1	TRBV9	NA	TGTGCCAGCAGCGTAGGCAGCGGGGAGAATGAGCAGTTCTTC	CASSVGSGENEQFF
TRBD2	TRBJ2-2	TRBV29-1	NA	TGCAGCGCCAGGACTAGCGGGGACACCGGGGAGCTGTTTTTT	CSARTSGDTGELFF
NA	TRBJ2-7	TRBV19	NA	TGTGCCAGTAGTATCAGTCAGTCCTACGAGCAGTACTTC	CASSISQSYEQYF
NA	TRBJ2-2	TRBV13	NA	TGTGCCAGCAGCCTCGGGTTCACCGGGGAGCTGTTTTTT	CASSLGFTGELFF
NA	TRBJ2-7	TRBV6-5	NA	TGTGCCAGCACTATCTCAGGGGCCTACGAGCAGTACTTC	CASTISGAYEQYF
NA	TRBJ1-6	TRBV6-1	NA	TGTGCCAGCAGTGAAGGCCAGGGTGGGAATTCACCCCTCCACTTT	CASSEGQGGNSPLHF
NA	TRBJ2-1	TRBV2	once	TGTGCCAGTCTCGGAGGAGCGGTCTACAATGAGCAGTTCTTC	CASLGGAVYNEQFF
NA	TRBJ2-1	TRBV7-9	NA	TGTGCCAGCAGCTTAGTGGGGGGTTCCTACAATGAGCAGTTCTTC	CASSLVGGSYNEQFF
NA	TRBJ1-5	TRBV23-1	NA	TGCGCCAGCAGTCCCAGGGGTCGCAATCAGCCCCAGCATTTT	CASSPRGRNQPQHF
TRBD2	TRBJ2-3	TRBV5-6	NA	TGTGCCAGCAGCTTGGCCCCGGGGAGGGGATCAAGCACAGATACGCAGTATTTT	CASSLAPGRGSSTDTQYF
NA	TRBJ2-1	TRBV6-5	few	TGTGCCAGCAGTTACTCGTTAAGCGCTAATGAGCAGTTCTTC	CASSYSLSANEQFF
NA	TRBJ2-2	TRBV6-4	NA	TGTGCCAGCAGTGAGGCTGCCACCGGGGAGCTGTTTTTT	CASSEAATGELFF
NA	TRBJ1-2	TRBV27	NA	TGTGCCAGCAGTTCGACACGACGGATCTATGGCTACACCTTC	CASSSTRRIYGYTF